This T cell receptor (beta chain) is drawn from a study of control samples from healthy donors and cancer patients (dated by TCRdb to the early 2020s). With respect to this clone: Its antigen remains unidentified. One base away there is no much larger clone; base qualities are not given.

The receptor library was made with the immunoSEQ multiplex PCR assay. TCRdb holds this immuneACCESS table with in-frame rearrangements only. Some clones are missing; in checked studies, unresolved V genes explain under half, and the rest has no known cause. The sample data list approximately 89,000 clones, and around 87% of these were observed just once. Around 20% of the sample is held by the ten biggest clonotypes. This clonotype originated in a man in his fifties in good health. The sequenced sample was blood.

The CDR3 has the sequence CASSLENTNYGYTF. The DNA sequence follows: TGTGCCAGCAGCTTAGAAAACACAAACTATGGCTACACCTTC. This sequence uses TRBV7-2 and TRBJ1-2; the D gene identity is not certain. CDR1 is given as SGHTA and CDR2 as FQGNSA, both from the germline V gene. From its cysteine to its phenylalanine, the CDR3 spans 14 amino acids. Kept here is only the CDR3 DNA, which spans 42 bases and is read in frame from base 1. V and J are truncated by 1 base and 2 bases respectively, leaving an intervening sequence of 8 bases.